One sample yielded the 18 T cell receptor beta chains listed below, sequenced in a study of lymphopenia after photon versus proton radiotherapy. Profiling relied on immunoSEQ multiplex PCR, and the TCRdb table lists in-frame clones only, not all of them. The repertoire has around 150,000 clones, roughly nine tenths of them found once; the top ten carry approximately 4.8%. The sample was peripheral blood, taken from a patient treated with photon-based radiotherapy. All receptors derive from a man aged 45-60 years with gastric cancer.

To note about this clone: The identical CDR3 is also encoded by other nucleotide sequences in the sample. The CDR3 region has the DNA TGCGCCAGCAGCTTGGGAGCTGATACGCAGTATTTT. Translation: CASSLGADTQYF. This sequence joins TRBV5-1 and TRBJ2-3, with D hard to call. The CDR3 has 12 amino acids. Germline CDR1 and CDR2: SGHRS and YFSETQ. The V and J ends lost 0 bases and 6 bases respectively, with 5 bases between them.

DNA for the CDR3: TGTGCCAGCACCACGAGGGAGGGCGGCACTGAAGCTTTCTTT. Translated, it gives CASTTREGGTEAFF. This chain uses TRBV7-9 with TRBJ1-1; D is undetermined. Between the trimmed V and J ends, which lost 7 bases and 4 bases, there was a span of 16 bases. The germline V gene encodes CDR1 SEHNR and CDR2 FQNEAQ (reference sequence). The CDR3 has 14 residues. Using reference TRBV7-9 and TRBJ1-1 for the parts outside the CDR3, the full variable domain is DTGVSQNPRHKITKRGQNVTFRCDPISEHNRLYWYRQTLGQGPEFLTYFQNEAQLEKSRLLSDRFSAERPKGSFSTLEIQRTEQGDSAMYLCASTTREGGTEAFFGQGTRLTVV.

The chain uses TRBV6-1 and TRBJ2-3; no firm D call. The CDR3 consists of 13 residues. V lost 4 bases and J lost 5, with 10 bases in between. CDR1 and CDR2 (germline): MNHNS, SASEGT. The CDR3 nucleotides read TGTGCCAGCAGTGTCCAGACCAGAGATACGCAGTATTTT. It codes for CASSVQTRDTQYF.

This clone was observed once. The rearrangement uses TRBV27 and TRBJ2-7, with D uncertain. V shed 6 bases and J shed 0 bases, with 12 bases lying between them. The CDR3 length is 14 residues. CDR1 MNHEY and CDR2 SMNVEV come from the germline V gene (reference sequence). The CDR3 loop reads CASRRFLDSYEQYF. The CDR3 DNA reads TGTGCCAGCAGACGATTCCTCGACTCCTACGAGCAGTACTTC.

The rearrangement uses TRBV7-9 and TRBJ1-2, with a possible D match to TRBD1 (5 bases). The CDR3 covers 13 residues. Trimming shortened V by 7 bases and J by 6 bases, and 15 bases separated the two germline ends. The germline gives CDR1 SEHNR, CDR2 FQNEAQ (reference sequence). The DNA for the CDR3 is TGTGCCAGCACGCTCTGGGGCGCCCATGGCTACACCTTC. Amino acid sequence: CASTLWGAHGYTF.

This chain uses TRBV5-1 with TRBJ1-2, with D tentatively TRBD1 (5 bases). The CDR3 is 13 residues long. CDR1 SGHRS and CDR2 YFSETQ come from the germline V gene. The germline V and J ends were trimmed by 4 bases and 3 bases, with 10 bases remaining between them. The CDR3 sequence is CASSAQGDYGYTF. CDR3 nucleotides: TGCGCCAGCAGCGCCCAGGGAGACTATGGCTACACCTTC.

The CDR3 protein is CASSSGQPNEKLFF. The CDR3 DNA follows: TGCGCCAGCAGCTCGGGACAACCTAATGAAAAACTGTTTTTT. V usage is TRBV5-1 and J usage is TRBJ1-4; D is perhaps TRBD1 (6 bases). Trimming took 3 bases from V and 3 from J, leaving 9 bases between them. The CDR3 totals 14 residues. Germline CDR1 SGHRS, CDR2 YFSETQ. The entire variable domain, with the rest obtained from reference TRBV5-1 and TRBJ1-4, is as follows: KAGVTQTPRYLIKTRGQQVTLSCSPISGHRSVSWYQQTPGQGLQFLFEYFSETQRNKGNFPGRFSGRQFSNSRSEMNVSTLELGDSALYLCASSSGQPNEKLFFGSGTQLSVL.

This chain connects TRBV30 to TRBJ2-1; a possible D gene is TRBD2 (6 bases). Germline CDR1 and CDR2: GTSNPN and SVGIG (reference sequence). V lost 2 bases to trimming and J lost 4 bases, with 6 bases between them. The CDR3 has 12 amino acids. CDR3: CAWSRGYNEQFF. The CDR3 DNA reads TGTGCCTGGAGTCGGGGGTACAATGAGCAGTTCTTC.

The J gene is TRBJ2-1, the V gene TRBV5-6; D possibly matches TRBD1 or TRBD2 (5 bases each). Trimming removed 1 base from V and 7 bases from J, with 15 bases in between. Germline CDR1 reads SGHDT; CDR2 reads YYEEEE. The CDR3 spans 15 residues. In nucleotides, the CDR3 is TGTGCCAGCAGCTTGAGGGGAGTTAGGGTGAATGAGCAGTTCTTC. Protein sequence: CASSLRGVRVNEQFF.

The chain has TRBV10-3 and TRBJ2-1; TRBD1 aligns across 11 bases. This CDR3 is built from 15 residues. The ends lost 3 bases at V and 8 bases at J; junction bases unmatched: 6. Germline values: CDR1 ENHRY, CDR2 SYGVKD. CDR3 residues: CAISDPGQGGDEQFF. CDR3 coding DNA: TGTGCCATCAGTGACCCGGGACAGGGGGGTGATGAGCAGTTCTTC.

The gene calls are TRBV29-1 and TRBJ2-2; D is perhaps TRBD1 or TRBD2 (7 bases each). Trimming removed 6 bases from V and 5 bases from J, with 16 bases in between. Germline V gene sequence: CDR1 SQVTM, CDR2 ANQGSEA. This CDR3 spans 14 amino acids. CDR3 sequence: CSVADREGTGELFF. DNA of the CDR3: TGCAGCGTGGCCGACAGGGAGGGGACCGGGGAGCTGTTTTTT.

V usage is TRBV7-6 and J usage is TRBJ2-5, with TRBD1 matching 7 bases. CDR3 length: 15 residues. Germline trimming cut 1 base from V and 0 bases from J; bases unmatched to any gene: 2. Germline CDR1 is SGHVS and CDR2 is FNYEAQ. The CDR3 DNA reads as TGTGCCAGCAGCTTAGGAGGGGGCAACCAAGAGACCCAGTACTTC. This gives the protein CASSLGGGNQETQYF. Complete variable domain (other parts from reference TRBV7-6 and TRBJ2-5): GAGVSQSPRYKVTKRGQDVALRCDPISGHVSLYWYRQALGQGPEFLTYFNYEAQQDKSGLPNDRFSAERPEGSISTLTIQRTEQRDSAMYRCASSLGGGNQETQYFGPGTRLLVL.

In DNA, the CDR3 is TGTGCCAGCAGTTTTTCAGGGCAAGGAAACACCATATATTTT. Its protein product is CASSFSGQGNTIYF. The genes are TRBV6-6 and TRBJ1-3; perhaps TRBD1 as D (5 bases). Germline V gives CDR1 MNHNY, CDR2 SVGAGI (reference sequence). The CDR3 contains 14 residues. Trimming cost V 4 bases and J 4 bases, with 11 bases left between them.

V usage is TRBV5-1 and J usage is TRBJ2-3, with 8 bases lining up with TRBD2. This CDR3 comprises 14 residues. V shed 1 base and J 15 bases; nucleotides not matched to a gene: 13. Germline CDR1 is SGHRS and CDR2 is YFSETQ. The CDR3: CASSLPGGNGALYF. CDR3 nucleotides: TGCGCCAGCAGCTTGCCGGGGGGGAACGGCGCGTTATATTTT. The full variable domain, its missing parts supplied by reference TRBV5-1 and TRBJ2-3, is KAGVTQTPRYLIKTRGQQVTLSCSPISGHRSVSWYQQTPGQGLQFLFEYFSETQRNKGNFPGRFSGRQFSNSRSEMNVSTLELGDSALYLCASSLPGGNGALYFGPGTRLTVL.

V usage is TRBV29-1 and J usage is TRBJ1-2; D ambiguous. The germline V gene encodes CDR1 SQVTM and CDR2 ANQGSEA. CDR3 length: 13 residues. V lost 4 bases and J lost 0, with 9 bases in between. The CDR3 DNA follows: TGCAGCGTTGTGGACGGAGCTAACTATGGCTACACCTTC. Translating it yields CSVVDGANYGYTF.

The V gene is TRBV2, the J gene TRBJ2-5, with D tentatively TRBD2 (5 bases). Trimming pared 4 bases from V and 5 bases from J, leaving 14 bases between. The CDR3 covers 14 residues. Germline V gene lookup returns CDR1 SNHLY and CDR2 FYNNEI. In nucleotides, the CDR3 is TGTGCCAGCAGTGGGAGAGGGTTCTTGGAGACCCAGTACTTC. Protein product: CASSGRGFLETQYF.

The V and J genes are TRBV5-1 and TRBJ2-6; D call uncertain. V lost 4 bases and J 0 bases, leaving 5 bases between the germline ends. Per germline, CDR1 SGHRS and CDR2 YFSETQ. The CDR3 sequence is 14 residues long. This CDR3 is CASSGVSGANVLTF. The CDR3 nucleotides are TGCGCCAGCAGCGGGGTCTCTGGGGCCAACGTCCTGACTTTC.

This rearrangement joins TRBV6-6 to TRBJ1-5; D not resolved. The V end was cut by 0 bases, the J end by 11 bases, with 14 bases between. Germline CDR1 is MNHNY and CDR2 is SVGAGI (reference sequence). The CDR3 is 14 residues long. In nucleotides, the CDR3 is TGTGCCAGCAGTTACTCCCGGGCCAACCCGGCCCAGCATTTT. Translation: CASSYSRANPAQHF.